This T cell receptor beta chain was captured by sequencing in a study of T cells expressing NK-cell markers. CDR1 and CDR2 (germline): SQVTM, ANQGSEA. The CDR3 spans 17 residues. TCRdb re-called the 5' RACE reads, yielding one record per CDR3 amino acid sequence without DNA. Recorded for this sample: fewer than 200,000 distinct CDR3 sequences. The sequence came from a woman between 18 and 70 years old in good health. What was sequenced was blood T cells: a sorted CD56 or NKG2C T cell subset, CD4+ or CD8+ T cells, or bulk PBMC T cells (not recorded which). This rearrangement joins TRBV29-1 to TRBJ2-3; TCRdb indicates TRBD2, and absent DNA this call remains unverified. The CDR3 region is CSVELAGPLGSTDTQYF.